Listed here are 12 T cell receptor beta chains from one sample, sequenced in a study of blood T cell repertoires in COVID-19. TCRdb keeps only in-frame clones here, not all; method: immunoSEQ multiplex PCR. The sample lists about 230,000 clones, over 80% occurring once. Sequenced material: peripheral blood. These receptors all stem from a man aged 35 to 55 with acute or convalescent COVID-19.

The chain is built from TRBV6-8 and TRBJ1-5, with D perhaps TRBD1 (6 bases). This CDR3 has 17 residues. V was clipped by 11 bases and J by 0 bases, with 23 bases between them. Germline CDR1 and CDR2: MNHGY and SAAAGT. The CDR3 DNA is TGTGCCGGGAAGTCTCCAGGGGCTCCGTATAGCAATCAGCCCCAGCATTTT. Translation gives CAGKSPGAPYSNQPQHF.

The chain links TRBV27 to TRBJ1-1; 9 bases are shared with TRBD1. CDR3 length: 15 amino acids. The junction had 8 bases not matched to a gene; V was cut back by 6 bases and J by 3 bases. Germline V gene data show CDR1 as MNHEY and CDR2 as SMNVEV (reference sequence). The DNA for the CDR3 is TGTGCCAGCAGAAGCGGGACAGGGCCTTACACTGAAGCTTTCTTT. It specifies CASRSGTGPYTEAFF.

CDR3 sequence: CASSPLSGGRGADTQYF. CDR3 nucleotides: TGTGCCAGCAGCCCTCTCTCCGGTGGGAGAGGCGCAGATACGCAGTATTTT. The chain joins TRBV7-3 to TRBJ2-3; maybe TRBD2 (5 bases). V lost 5 bases, J lost 4 bases, and 22 bases lay in between. The germline CDR1 and CDR2 sequences are SGHTA and FQGTGA. This CDR3 contains 17 residues.

The chain is built from TRBV7-2 and TRBJ2-5, with 8 bases aligning to TRBD1. This CDR3 has 16 residues. V was pared by 5 bases and J by 0 bases, with 8 bases of the junction left unmatched. The germline CDR1 and CDR2 sequences are SGHTA and FQGNSA. In DNA form, the CDR3 reads TGTGCCAGCAGCGCCCGGGACAGGAGATACCAAGAGACCCAGTACTTC. Amino acids: CASSARDRRYQETQYF.

This clone was seen a few times. Written as DNA, the CDR3 is TGCGCCAGCAGCTTGCTGACAGGGGCGGATGAAAAACTGTTTTTT. This sequence encodes CASSLLTGADEKLFF. The chain couples TRBV5-1 to TRBJ1-4, with TRBD1 matching 8 bases. The CDR3 loop spans 15 amino acids. The J segment lost 6 bases and the V segment lost 1 base, leaving 5 bases of the junction unmatched. Germline-derived CDR1 and CDR2 are SGHRS and YFSETQ.

This chain joins TRBV6-2 or TRBV6-3 and TRBJ2-3; 7 nucleotides line up with TRBD2. The V gene's germline CDR1 is MNHEY and CDR2 SVGEGT. The CDR3 covers 14 residues. With V trimmed by 5 bases and J by 6 bases, 8 bases remained unmatched. The CDR3 DNA reads TGTGCCAGCAGTACTTTACCACTAGCGGATACGCAGTATTTT. It translates to CASSTLPLADTQYF.

The rearrangement joins TRBV6-5 to TRBJ1-1; D unresolved. V gave up 7 bases and J gave up 1 base, with 13 bases separating them. Germline V CDR1 and CDR2: MNHEY, SVGAGI. This CDR3 has 14 amino acids. The CDR3 DNA reads as TGTGCCAGCACCCCACTAGCAGCGAACACTGAAGCTTTCTTT. Translating gives CASTPLAANTEAFF.

This chain joins TRBV25-1 and TRBJ1-5, with D perhaps matching TRBD1 (5 bases). The CDR3 consists of 14 residues. The germline gives CDR1 MGHDK, CDR2 SYGVNS. V lost 3 bases to trimming and J lost 0 bases, with 6 bases between them. CDR3 nucleotide sequence: TGTGCCAGCAGTGAGGACACTAGCAATCAGCCCCAGCATTTT. Translation gives CASSEDTSNQPQHF.

The chain employs TRBV5-1 and TRBJ1-2; 8 bases are a match to TRBD1. CDR1 SGHRS and CDR2 YFSETQ come from the germline V gene. Losses at the gene ends were 5 bases for V and 7 bases for J; bases not matched to a gene: 7. CDR3 length: 13 amino acids. The CDR3 sequence: CASRTDREGGYTF. As DNA, the CDR3 is TGCGCCAGCAGGACGGACAGGGAGGGTGGCTACACCTTC. Full variable domain (outside the CDR3, taken from reference TRBV5-1 and TRBJ1-2): KAGVTQTPRYLIKTRGQQVTLSCSPISGHRSVSWYQQTPGQGLQFLFEYFSETQRNKGNFPGRFSGRQFSNSRSEMNVSTLELGDSALYLCASRTDREGGYTFGSGTRLTVV.

This rearrangement joins TRBV20-1 to TRBJ1-2; D unclear. From germline, CDR1 is DFQATT and CDR2 SNEGSKA (reference sequence). The CDR3 has 11 amino acids. Trimming took 6 bases from V and 5 from J, leaving 10 bases between them. CDR3 coding DNA: TGCAGTGCCTTGGCGGGATATGGCTACACCTTC. Translating gives CSALAGYGYTF.

This chain links TRBV5-4 with TRBJ2-2; 9 bases are a match to TRBD1. This CDR3 region has 15 residues. The V and J ends lost 5 bases and 3 bases, in that order; junction bases with no gene match: 5. CDR1 and CDR2 (germline): SGHNT, YYREEE (reference sequence). The CDR3 coding sequence is TGTGCCAGCAGTCGGGACAGGGTGGACACCGGGGAGCTGTTTTTT. Translating gives CASSRDRVDTGELFF.

The chain couples TRBV27 to TRBJ1-1; no reliable D call. Trimming stripped 6 bases from V and 0 bases from J, with 8 bases between. The CDR3 sequence is 13 residues long. The germline gives CDR1 MNHEY, CDR2 SMNVEV (reference sequence). DNA of the CDR3: TGTGCCAGCAGCCCACAAGTGAACACTGAAGCTTTCTTT. Residues: CASSPQVNTEAFF.